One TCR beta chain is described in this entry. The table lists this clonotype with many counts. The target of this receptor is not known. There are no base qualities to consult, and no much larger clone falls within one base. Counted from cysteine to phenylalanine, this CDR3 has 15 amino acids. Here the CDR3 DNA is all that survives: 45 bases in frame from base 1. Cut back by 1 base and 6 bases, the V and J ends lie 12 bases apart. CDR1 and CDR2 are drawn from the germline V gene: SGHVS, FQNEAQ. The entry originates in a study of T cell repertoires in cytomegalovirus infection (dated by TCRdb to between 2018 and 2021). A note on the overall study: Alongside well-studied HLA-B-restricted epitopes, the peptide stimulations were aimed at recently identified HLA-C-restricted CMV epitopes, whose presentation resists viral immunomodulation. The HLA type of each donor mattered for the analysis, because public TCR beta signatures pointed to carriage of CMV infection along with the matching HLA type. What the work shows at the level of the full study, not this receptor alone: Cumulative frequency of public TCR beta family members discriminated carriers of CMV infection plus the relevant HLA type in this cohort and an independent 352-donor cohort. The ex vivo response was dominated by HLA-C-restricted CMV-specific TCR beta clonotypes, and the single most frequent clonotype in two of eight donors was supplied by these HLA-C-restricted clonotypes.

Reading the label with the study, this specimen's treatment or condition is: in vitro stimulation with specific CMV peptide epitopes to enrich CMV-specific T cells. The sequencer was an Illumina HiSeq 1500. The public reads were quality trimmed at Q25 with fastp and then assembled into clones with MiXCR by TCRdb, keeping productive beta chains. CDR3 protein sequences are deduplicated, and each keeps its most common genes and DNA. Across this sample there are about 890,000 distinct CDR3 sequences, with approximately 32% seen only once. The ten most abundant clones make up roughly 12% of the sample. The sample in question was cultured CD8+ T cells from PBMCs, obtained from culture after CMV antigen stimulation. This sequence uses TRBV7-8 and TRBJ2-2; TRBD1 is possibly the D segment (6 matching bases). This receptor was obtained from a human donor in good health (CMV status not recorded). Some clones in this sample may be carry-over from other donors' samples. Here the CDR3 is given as CASSLERQVAGELFF. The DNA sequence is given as TGTGCCAGCAGCTTAGAGAGACAGGTTGCCGGGGAGCTGTTTTTT. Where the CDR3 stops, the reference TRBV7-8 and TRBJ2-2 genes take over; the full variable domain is GAGVSQSPRYKVAKRGQDVALRCDPISGHVSLFWYQQALGQGPEFLTYFQNEAQLDKSGLPSDRFFAERPEGSVSTLKIQRTQQEDSAVYLCASSLERQVAGELFFGEGSRLTVL.